This TCR beta chain was retrieved from a study of cytomegalovirus exposure and HLA in healthy donors (TCRdb year 2017). Background on the whole study: An earlier analysis of several hundred of the donors reported 250 to 300 Gb of sequence data and 117 million unique TCR beta sequences from about 179 million T cells. Around 320 gigabases of sequencing data and some 85 million unique TCR sequences were included in an early release covering around 600 HLA-typed donors. A later genetic analysis used genome-wide SNP genotypes for about 65% of the roughly 700 donors, treating that subset as a discovery cohort. Donor age, sex, ethnicity and CMV serostatus were compiled alongside the repertoire data. Among over 350 genotyped donors of the cohort, an average of 235,054 unique TCR beta nucleotide sequences were sequenced per donor, around 18% of them non-productive. A separate validation cohort of 100 to 150 different subjects was used in addition to the approximately 610-subject first cohort. About five DR-DQ haplotypes were treated as single units for association and clustering because of strong linkage in the cohort. All discovery cohort repertoires had been generated using a single sequencing platform. To study patterns of TCR occurrence, a later analysis re-analyzed previously published TCR beta repertoires from 600 to 750 donors and added high-resolution HLA genotyping. HLA typing covered class I and class II loci at four-digit resolution. Rather than using new phenotypic data, the later analysis identified candidate immune exposures from TCR beta sequences and from how often those sequences occurred across donors. Of the 300 to 500 genotyped donors, 75% to 85% were placed in the genetic ancestry cluster associated with self-reported Caucasian donors. Typing coverage varied by locus: about 629-630 donors for A, B, C, DRB1 and DQB1; 522 for DQA1; more than 600 for DPA1; roughly 450 for DPB1. The study profiled the T cell repertoires of hundreds of subjects by immunosequencing and related them to cytomegalovirus serostatus. To predict cytomegalovirus infection status, the study brought together high-throughput TCR immunosequencing, statistical association of individual TCRs with disease status, and machine learning. An earlier analysis of around 580 of the donors used high-throughput TCR beta sequencing to judge whether each TCR beta V gene segment behaved as functional or pseudogenic. The study aimed to test whether cataloging public T cell receptors could reveal signatures of past pathogen exposure. On the study overall, not on this receptor specifically: Because HLA typing was unavailable for some donors at each locus, only the typed subset was used in association tests. In the study, 164 TCR beta chains were listed as associated with cytomegalovirus. In a later analysis, HLA-associated TCR beta chains showed more clonal expansion and lower generation probabilities than non-associated chains that were equally common. Some IMGT-functional V segments, including TRBV6-2 and TRBV6-3, could not be told apart with the 87-base-pair reads, so those segments were excluded. The earlier analysis of some 540 of the donors excluded around 17 rarely observed V segments, including chromosome 9 orphons, because counts were too low. A further reported finding was that TCR beta sequences accurately predicted the HLA-A and HLA-B alleles for most subjects in the first cohort. A group of highly shared sequence variants was considered likely to be a technical artifact of the sequencing pipeline. V-gene and J-gene trimming of TCR beta chains was associated with a missense DCLRE1C variant in a later genetic analysis, and the association was replicated in an independent cohort. While some public TCRs were present in many individuals, most TCR sequences turned up only very rarely across donors. A later genetic analysis reported fewer N-insertions in productive TCRs among donors in an Asian-associated ancestry cluster than the approximately 700-donor mean. In a later analysis, TCR association rates were found to vary across HLA loci, with the most associated TCRs seen for DRB1 alleles and the fewest for HLA-C alleles. The only immune exposure information available for the cohort was CMV serostatus. The presence/absence analyses assumed that sequencing depth was roughly uniform across donors, and that assumption may not be true. Most CMV-associated TCR beta chains appeared to be HLA-restricted in a later analysis, and the HLA associations seemed to be driven largely by CMV exposure. Correlated functional status among segregating V segments might be attributable to linkage disequilibrium, but an unknown experimental factor could not be ruled out. In an earlier analysis of approximately 590 of the donors, most TCR beta V segments appeared in productive rearrangements about 87% or about 30% of the time, broadly matching IMGT annotations. The authors suggested that the approach could potentially be extended to other disease states and immunological phenotypes. Cytomegalovirus status was reported to be diagnosed by the classifier with high specificity and sensitivity in both the original and validation cohorts. When HLA alleles, especially DR and DQ, strongly co-occurred, attributing TCR associations to individual alleles was difficult. A later analysis associated 16,951 TCR beta sequences with specific HLA alleles at a false discovery rate of 0.05. The cohort was sequenced for TCR beta chains only, and without alpha or paired-chain data the features that could be detected were limited. Several of the top co-occurrence clusters appeared to be linked to parvovirus B19, influenza, CMV and Epstein-Barr virus, according to a later analysis. A few of the identified cytomegalovirus-associated TCR beta chains were confirmed in vitro to be specific for cytomegalovirus antigens.

The cohort comprised hundreds of healthy bone marrow donors. All cohort members were sampled while nominally healthy, although unrecorded immune exposures were likely present. The donor was CMV seropositive and was included in the group of about 290 seropositive cohort members. A peripheral blood sample was provided by each donor, and peripheral blood mononuclear cells were used for TCR beta sequencing. Genomic DNA was extracted from the blood cell samples with the Qiagen DNeasy Blood Extraction Kit. A word on this clone: Its antigen is currently not known. Within one base of it there is no much larger clone, and no base qualities were kept.

Library preparation used the immunoSEQ multiplex PCR assay. The multiplex PCR relied on a mix of 60 forward primers for TCR Vbeta segments and 13 reverse primers for TCR Jbeta segments. Amplification of the CDR3 region of rearranged TCR beta genes was performed with a multiplex PCR assay on genomic DNA. The Illumina HiSeq System was used to sequence the amplified TCR beta libraries as 87-base-pair reads. For the original study's pipeline: Across the 666 repertoires, a later analysis counted 80 million or so unique TCR beta chains, around 11 million of which were shared by at least two donors. To remove PCR and sequencing errors, raw reads were error-corrected and collapsed into unique sequences using a nearest-neighbor algorithm that merged closely related sequences. V, D and J gene segments were assigned by aligning CDR3 sequences to IMGT reference sequences. For a sequence to be retained, a match of at least six nucleotides was required to both a V gene segment and a J gene segment. A rearrangement counted as productive if the CDR3 had no stop codons and remained in frame with V and J, and every other rearrangement counted as non-productive. Following IMGT convention, CDR3 was defined as the stretch from the second conserved V-encoded cysteine up to the conserved J-encoded phenylalanine. The earlier analysis of about 640 of the donors excluded any sequence lacking an unambiguous match to a single V gene segment. In an earlier analysis of around 600 of the donors, V segments were called functional above 56.7% productive rearrangements and were called segregating when the between-donor standard deviation exceeded 5%. A statistical classification framework was developed to diagnose cytomegalovirus status using the catalog of TCR beta chain sequences. In a later analysis, V and J genes were assigned by comparing TCR nucleotide sequences against IMGT/GENE-DB human TR gene sequences. The TCRdist pipeline was used in a later analysis to assign CDR3 sequences and most-parsimonious VDJ recombination scenarios. In a later analysis, each TCR beta chain was defined by its CDR3 amino acid sequence together with its V-gene family, and reads without a unique V-gene family were excluded. To address suspected cross-contamination and a sequencing artifact, a later analysis removed over 500 highly shared, low-generation-probability nucleotide sequences. A later analysis calculated a clonal expansion index for each public chain from normalized within-repertoire ranks of inferred template counts. Generation probabilities in a later analysis came from a VDJ recombination model fitted to out-of-frame rearrangements, and those results were checked against IGoR. A later analysis scored TCR-TCR, TCR-HLA and TCR-CMV co-occurrence with hypergeometric tests, applying a repertoire-size bias correction to TCR pairs. A later analysis estimated false discovery rates by permuting HLA or CMV assignments 20 times. In a later analysis, co-occurring TCRs were grouped with DBSCAN, and TCRdist sequence similarity was added when clustering was performed within HLA-allele-positive subsets. For co-occurrence clustering, repertoires with fewer than 30,000 or more than 120,000 public chains were excluded, along with four or five repertoires with anomalous nucleotide sharing. TCRdb provides this immuneACCESS table in a form limited to in-frame rearrangements. Some clones are lacking; in checked studies, under half of them reflect an unresolved V gene, and why the rest are absent is not known. V, J and clone size derive from that table, while D and trimming were established from the DNA sequence. Recorded for this sample are under 100,000 clones; roughly 64% of them occurred a single time. Roughly 15% of the sample comes from the top ten.

Measured from the cysteine to the phenylalanine, the CDR3 is 17 residues long. The CDR3 DNA has 51 bases and is translated from base 1. CDR1 and CDR2, looked up from the germline V gene, are MNHNS and SASEGT. V is pruned by 4 bases and J by 6 bases, leaving 16 bases of the junction without a gene match. The receptor comes from a woman between 40 and 55 years old in good health and CMV-seropositive. Recombination joined TRBV6-1 with TRBJ2-3; 7 bases in the junction line up with TRBD2. Sequenced: PBMCs. CDR3 reads: CASSGALLAPGGDTQYF. Here is the DNA: TGTGCCAGCAGTGGCGCATTACTAGCGCCTGGGGGGGATACGCAGTATTTT.